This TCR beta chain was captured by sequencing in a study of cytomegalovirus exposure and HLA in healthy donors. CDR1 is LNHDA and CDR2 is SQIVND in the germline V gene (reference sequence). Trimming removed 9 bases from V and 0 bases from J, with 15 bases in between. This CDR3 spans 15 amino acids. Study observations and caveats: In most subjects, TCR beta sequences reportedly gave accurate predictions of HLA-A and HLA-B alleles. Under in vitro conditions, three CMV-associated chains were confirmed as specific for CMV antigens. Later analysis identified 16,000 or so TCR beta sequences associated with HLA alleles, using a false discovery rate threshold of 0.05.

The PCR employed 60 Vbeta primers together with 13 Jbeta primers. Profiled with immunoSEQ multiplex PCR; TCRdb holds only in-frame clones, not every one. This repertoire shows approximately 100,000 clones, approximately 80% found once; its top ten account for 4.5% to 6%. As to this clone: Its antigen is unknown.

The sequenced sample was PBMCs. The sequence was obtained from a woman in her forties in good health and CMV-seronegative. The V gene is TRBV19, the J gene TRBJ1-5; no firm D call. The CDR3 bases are TGTGCCAGCAAGCCGAGGGTCCGTAGCAATCAGCCCCAGCATTTT. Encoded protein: CASKPRVRSNQPQHF.